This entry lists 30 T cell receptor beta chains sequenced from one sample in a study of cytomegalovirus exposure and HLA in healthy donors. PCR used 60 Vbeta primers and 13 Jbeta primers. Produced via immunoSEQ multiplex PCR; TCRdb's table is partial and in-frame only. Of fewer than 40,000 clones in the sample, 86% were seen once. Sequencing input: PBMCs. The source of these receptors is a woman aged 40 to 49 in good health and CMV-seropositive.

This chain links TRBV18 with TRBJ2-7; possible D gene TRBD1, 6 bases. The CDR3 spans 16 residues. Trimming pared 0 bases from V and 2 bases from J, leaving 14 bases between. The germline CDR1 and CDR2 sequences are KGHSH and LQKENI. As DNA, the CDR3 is TGTGCCAGCTCACCACCCGCTACCAGGGGCCCCTACGAGCAGTACTTC. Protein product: CASSPPATRGPYEQYF.

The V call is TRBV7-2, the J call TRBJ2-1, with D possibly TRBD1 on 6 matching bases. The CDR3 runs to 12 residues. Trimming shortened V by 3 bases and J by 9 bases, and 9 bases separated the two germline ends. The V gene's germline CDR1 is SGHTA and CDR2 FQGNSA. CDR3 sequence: CASSFPGAEQFF. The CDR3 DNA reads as TGTGCCAGCAGCTTCCCAGGGGCTGAGCAGTTCTTC.

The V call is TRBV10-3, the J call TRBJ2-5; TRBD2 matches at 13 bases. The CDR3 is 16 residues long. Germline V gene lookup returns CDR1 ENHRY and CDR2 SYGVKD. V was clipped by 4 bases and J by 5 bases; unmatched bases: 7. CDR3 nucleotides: TGTGCCATCAGTGGCAAAGGACTAGCGGGGGTGGAGACCCAGTACTTC. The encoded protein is CAISGKGLAGVETQYF.

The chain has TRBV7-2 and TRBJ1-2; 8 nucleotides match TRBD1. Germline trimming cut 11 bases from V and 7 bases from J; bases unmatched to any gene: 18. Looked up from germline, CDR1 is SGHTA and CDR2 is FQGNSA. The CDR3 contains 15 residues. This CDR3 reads CAGQGAVGGSGGYTF. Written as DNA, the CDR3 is TGTGCCGGGCAGGGGGCGGTCGGCGGGTCAGGTGGCTACACCTTC.

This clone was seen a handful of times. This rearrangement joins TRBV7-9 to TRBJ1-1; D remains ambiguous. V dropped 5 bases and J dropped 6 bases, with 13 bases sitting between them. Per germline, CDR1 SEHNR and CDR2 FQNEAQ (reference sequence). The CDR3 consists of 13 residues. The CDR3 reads CASSPQEGAEAFF. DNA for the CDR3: TGTGCCAGCAGCCCTCAGGAGGGAGCTGAAGCTTTCTTT.

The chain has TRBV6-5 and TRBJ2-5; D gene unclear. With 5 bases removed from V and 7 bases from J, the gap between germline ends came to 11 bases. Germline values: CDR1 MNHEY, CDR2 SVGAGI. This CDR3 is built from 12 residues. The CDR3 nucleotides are TGTGCCAGCAGTCCTAGTATGGGGACCCAGTACTTC. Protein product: CASSPSMGTQYF.

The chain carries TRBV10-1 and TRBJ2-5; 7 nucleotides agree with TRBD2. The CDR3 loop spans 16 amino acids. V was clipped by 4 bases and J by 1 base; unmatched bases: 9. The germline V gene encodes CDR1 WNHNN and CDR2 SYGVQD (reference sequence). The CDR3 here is CASSGAASGLQETQYF. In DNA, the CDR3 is TGCGCCAGCAGTGGAGCGGCTAGCGGCCTCCAAGAGACCCAGTACTTC.

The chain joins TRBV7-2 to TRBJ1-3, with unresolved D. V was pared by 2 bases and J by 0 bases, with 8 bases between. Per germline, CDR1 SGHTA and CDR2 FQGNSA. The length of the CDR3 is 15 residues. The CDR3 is CASSLREDSGNTIYF. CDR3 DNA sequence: TGTGCCAGCAGCTTACGGGAAGACTCTGGAAACACCATATATTTT.

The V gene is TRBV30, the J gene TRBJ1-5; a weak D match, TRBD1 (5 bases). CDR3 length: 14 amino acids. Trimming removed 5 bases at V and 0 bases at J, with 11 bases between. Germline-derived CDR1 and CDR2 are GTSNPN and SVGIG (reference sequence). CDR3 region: CAWSEGNSNQPQHF. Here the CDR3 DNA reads TGTGCCTGGTCGGAGGGGAATAGCAATCAGCCCCAGCATTTT.

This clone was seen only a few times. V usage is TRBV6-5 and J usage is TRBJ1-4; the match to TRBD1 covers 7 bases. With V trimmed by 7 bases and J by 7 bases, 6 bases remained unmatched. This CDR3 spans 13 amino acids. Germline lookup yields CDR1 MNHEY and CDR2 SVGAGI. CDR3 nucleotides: TGTGCCAGCATGAGGGGGCACGGTGAAAAACTGTTTTTT. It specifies CASMRGHGEKLFF.

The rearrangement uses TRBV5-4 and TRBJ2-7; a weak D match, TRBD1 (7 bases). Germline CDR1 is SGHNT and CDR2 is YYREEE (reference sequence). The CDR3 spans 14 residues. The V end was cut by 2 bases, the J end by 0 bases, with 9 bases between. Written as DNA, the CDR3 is TGTGCCAGCAGCTTCCAGGGGGGCTCCTACGAGCAGTACTTC. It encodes CASSFQGGSYEQYF.

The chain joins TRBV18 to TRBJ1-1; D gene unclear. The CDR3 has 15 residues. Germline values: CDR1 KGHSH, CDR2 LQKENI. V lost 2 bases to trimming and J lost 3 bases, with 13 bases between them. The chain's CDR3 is CASSPLWGVDTEAFF. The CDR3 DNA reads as TGTGCCAGCTCACCATTATGGGGAGTAGACACTGAAGCTTTCTTT.

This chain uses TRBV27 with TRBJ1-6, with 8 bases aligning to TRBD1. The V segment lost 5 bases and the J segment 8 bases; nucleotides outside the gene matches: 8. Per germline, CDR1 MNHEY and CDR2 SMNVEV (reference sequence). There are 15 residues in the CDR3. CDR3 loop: CASSRTGGDDSPLHF. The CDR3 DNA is TGTGCCAGCAGTAGAACAGGGGGTGATGATTCACCCCTCCACTTT.

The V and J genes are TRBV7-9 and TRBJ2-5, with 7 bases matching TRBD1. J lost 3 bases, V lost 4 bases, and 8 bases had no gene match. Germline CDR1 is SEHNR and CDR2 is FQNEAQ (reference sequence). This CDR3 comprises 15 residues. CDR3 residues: CASSSAGTEKETQYF. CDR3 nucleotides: TGTGCCAGCAGCTCCGCCGGGACAGAGAAAGAGACCCAGTACTTC. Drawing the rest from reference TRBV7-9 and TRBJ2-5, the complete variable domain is DTGVSQNPRHKITKRGQNVTFRCDPISEHNRLYWYRQTLGQGPEFLTYFQNEAQLEKSRLLSDRFSAERPKGSFSTLEIQRTEQGDSAMYLCASSSAGTEKETQYFGPGTRLLVL.

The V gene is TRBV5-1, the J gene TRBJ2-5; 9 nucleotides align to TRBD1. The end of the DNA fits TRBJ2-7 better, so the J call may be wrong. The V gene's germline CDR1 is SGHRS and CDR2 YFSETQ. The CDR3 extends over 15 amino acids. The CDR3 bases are TGCGCCAGCAGCTTCCAACCGGGACAGGGTTACGAGCAGTACTTC. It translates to CASSFQPGQGYEQYF.

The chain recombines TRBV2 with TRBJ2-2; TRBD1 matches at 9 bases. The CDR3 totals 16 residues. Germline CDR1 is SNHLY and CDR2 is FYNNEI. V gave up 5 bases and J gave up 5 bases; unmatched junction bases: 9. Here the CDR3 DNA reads TGTGCCAGCAGTCCCGACAGGGGGGTTATGACCGGGGAGCTGTTTTTT. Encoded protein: CASSPDRGVMTGELFF.

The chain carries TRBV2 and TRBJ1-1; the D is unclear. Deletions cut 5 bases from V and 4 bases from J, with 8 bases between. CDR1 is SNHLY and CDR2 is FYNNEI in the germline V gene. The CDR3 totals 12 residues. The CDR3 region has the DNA TGTGCCAGCAGTTTCATCGGCACTGAAGCTTTCTTT. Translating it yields CASSFIGTEAFF.

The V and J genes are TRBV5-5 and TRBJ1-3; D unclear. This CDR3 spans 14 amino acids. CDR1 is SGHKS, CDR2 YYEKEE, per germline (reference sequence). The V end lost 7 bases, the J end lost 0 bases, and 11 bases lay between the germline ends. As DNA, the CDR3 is TGTGCCAGCCTGCTAGACCTCTCTGGAAACACCATATATTTT. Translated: CASLLDLSGNTIYF.

CDR3 DNA sequence: TGTGCCAGCAGCTTGGCCTATCCCGGGAACACTGAAGCTTTCTTT. Amino acids: CASSLAYPGNTEAFF. The chain uses TRBV5-4 and TRBJ1-1; no firm D call. CDR1 and CDR2 from the germline V gene are SGHNT and YYREEE (reference sequence). V lost 0 bases and J 1 base, leaving 10 bases between the germline ends. The length of the CDR3 is 15 residues.

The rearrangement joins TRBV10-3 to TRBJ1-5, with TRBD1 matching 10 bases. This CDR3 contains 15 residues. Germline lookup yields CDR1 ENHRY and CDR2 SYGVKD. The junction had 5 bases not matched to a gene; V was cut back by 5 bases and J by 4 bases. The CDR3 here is CAISIGDRGNQPQHF. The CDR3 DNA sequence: TGTGCCATCAGTATAGGGGACAGGGGTAATCAGCCCCAGCATTTT.

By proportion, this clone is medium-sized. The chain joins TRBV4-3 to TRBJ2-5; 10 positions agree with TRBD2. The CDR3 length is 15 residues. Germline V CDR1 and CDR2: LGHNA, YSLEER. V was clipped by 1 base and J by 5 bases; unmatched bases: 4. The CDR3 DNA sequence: TGCGCCAGCAGCCAAGCCTGGACTAGCGGCGAGACCCAGTACTTC. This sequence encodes CASSQAWTSGETQYF.

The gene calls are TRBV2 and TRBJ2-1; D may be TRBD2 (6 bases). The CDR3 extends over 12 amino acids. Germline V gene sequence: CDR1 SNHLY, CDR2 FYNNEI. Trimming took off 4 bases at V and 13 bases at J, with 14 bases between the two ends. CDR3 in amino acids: CASSALAGLQFF. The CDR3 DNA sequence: TGTGCCAGCAGTGCACTAGCCGGTCTCCAGTTCTTC.

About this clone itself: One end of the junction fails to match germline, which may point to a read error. The CDR3 loop reads CSSSLPKGDRGPISYEQYF. CDR3 bases: TGTTCCAGCAGCTTACCTAAGGGGGACAGGGGACCCATCAGCTACGAGCAGTACTTC. V is TRBV7-9 and J is TRBJ2-7; 10 bases line up with TRBD1. Germline V lookup: CDR1 SEHNR, CDR2 FQNEAQ (reference sequence). This CDR3 region has 19 residues. Full variable domain (missing parts from reference TRBV7-9 and TRBJ2-7): DTGVSQNPRHKITKRGQNVTFRCDPISEHNRLYWYRQTLGQGPEFLTYFQNEAQLEKSRLLSDRFSAERPKGSFSTLEIQRTEQGDSAMYLCSSSLPKGDRGPISYEQYFGPGTRLTVT.

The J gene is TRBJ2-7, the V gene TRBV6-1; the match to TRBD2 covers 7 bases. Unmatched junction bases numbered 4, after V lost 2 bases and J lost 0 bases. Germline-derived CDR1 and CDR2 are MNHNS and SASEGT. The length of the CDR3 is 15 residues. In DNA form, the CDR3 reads TGTGCCAGCAGTGAACTGAGCGGGGCCTCCTACGAGCAGTACTTC. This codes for CASSELSGASYEQYF.

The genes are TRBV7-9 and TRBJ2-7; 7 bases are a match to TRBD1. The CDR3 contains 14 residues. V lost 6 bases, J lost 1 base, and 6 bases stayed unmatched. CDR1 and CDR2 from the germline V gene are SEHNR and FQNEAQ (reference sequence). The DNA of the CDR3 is TGTGCCAGCAGACTCCAGGGGGATTCCTACGAGCAGTACTTC. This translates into CASRLQGDSYEQYF.

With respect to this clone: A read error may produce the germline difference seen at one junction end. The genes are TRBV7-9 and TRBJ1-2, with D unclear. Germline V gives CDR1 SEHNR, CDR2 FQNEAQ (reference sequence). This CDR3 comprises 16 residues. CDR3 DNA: TGTTCCAGCAGCTTAGTTGGGAGCTCCCGGGGCTATGGCTACACCTTC. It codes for CSSSLVGSSRGYGYTF.

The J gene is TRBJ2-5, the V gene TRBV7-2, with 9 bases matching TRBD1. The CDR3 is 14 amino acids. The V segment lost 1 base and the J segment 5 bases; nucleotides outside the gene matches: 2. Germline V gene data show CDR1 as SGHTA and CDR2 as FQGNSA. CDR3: CASSLGQGVETQYF. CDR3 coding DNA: TGTGCCAGCAGCTTAGGACAGGGGGTGGAGACCCAGTACTTC.

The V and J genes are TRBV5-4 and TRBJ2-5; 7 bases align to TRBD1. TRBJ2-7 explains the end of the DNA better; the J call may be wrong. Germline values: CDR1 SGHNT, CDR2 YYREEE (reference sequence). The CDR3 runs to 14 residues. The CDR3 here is CASSPRQGLNEQYF. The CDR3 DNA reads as TGTGCCAGCAGCCCCAGACAGGGTCTCAACGAGCAGTACTTC.

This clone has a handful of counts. CDR3 residues: CASSLAGGNTGELFF. The DNA of the CDR3 is TGTGCCAGCAGCTTAGCGGGGGGAAACACCGGGGAGCTGTTTTTT. The chain joins TRBV7-9 to TRBJ2-2, with a possible D match to TRBD2 (6 bases). The germline CDR1 and CDR2 sequences are SEHNR and FQNEAQ (reference sequence). CDR3 length equals 15 residues. V lost 0 bases to trimming and J lost 2 bases, with 7 bases between them. The full variable domain, rest sourced from reference TRBV7-9 and TRBJ2-2, is DTGVSQNPRHKITKRGQNVTFRCDPISEHNRLYWYRQTLGQGPEFLTYFQNEAQLEKSRLLSDRFSAERPKGSFSTLEIQRTEQGDSAMYLCASSLAGGNTGELFFGEGSRLTVL.

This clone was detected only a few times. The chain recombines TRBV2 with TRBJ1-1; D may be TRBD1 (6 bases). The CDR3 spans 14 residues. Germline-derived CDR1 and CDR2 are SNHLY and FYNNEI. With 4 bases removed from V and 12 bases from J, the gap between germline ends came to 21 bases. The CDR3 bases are TGTGCCAGCAGTGGTGGCGGGGGCGAGGGGAGATCTTTCTTT. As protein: CASSGGGGEGRSFF.